One sample yielded the 25 T cell receptor beta chains listed below, sequenced in a study of cytomegalovirus exposure and HLA in healthy donors (dated by TCRdb to 2016 to 2017). Receptor amplification or capture employed the immunoSEQ multiplex PCR assay. A mixture of 60 forward primers for TCR Vbeta segments and 13 reverse primers for TCR Jbeta segments was used in the multiplex PCR. Entries here come from immuneACCESS through TCRdb and include only in-frame sequences with V and J called. Some clones fail to appear in such tables; in the studies checked, an unresolved V gene covers under half of the shortfall, and the cause of the remainder is unknown. This sample holds 180,000 or so clones; around nine tenths were observed only once. Roughly 0.34% of the sample belongs to the ten largest clones. Sequencing input: PBMCs. Receptor source: a young woman in good health and CMV-seronegative.

This clone was found once. V gene TRBV5-6 combines with J gene TRBJ2-1; D not certain. V was trimmed by 10 bases and J by 4 bases, leaving 18 bases between them. Germline V gene lookup returns CDR1 SGHDT and CDR2 YYEEEE. There are 14 residues in the CDR3. CDR3 residues: CASAAVSAYNEQFF. As DNA, the CDR3 is TGTGCCTCCGCGGCAGTGAGCGCGTACAATGAGCAGTTCTTC.

The J gene is TRBJ2-2, the V gene TRBV2, with 7 bases aligning to TRBD2. The CDR3 length is 15 residues. CDR1 SNHLY and CDR2 FYNNEI come from the germline V gene. V shed 6 bases and J 4 bases; nucleotides not matched to a gene: 8. This CDR3 is CASSKGLGPTGELFF. The CDR3 coding sequence is TGTGCCAGCAGCAAAGGACTAGGGCCCACCGGGGAGCTGTTTTTT.

This rearrangement joins TRBV5-1 to TRBJ2-5; TRBD1 agrees at 8 bases. Germline CDR1 and CDR2: SGHRS and YFSETQ. This CDR3 is 15 amino acids long. V lost 0 bases, J lost 5 bases, and 6 bases stayed unmatched. The CDR3 sequence is CASSLVTGDGETQYF. The CDR3 coding sequence is TGCGCCAGCAGCTTGGTGACAGGGGATGGGGAGACCCAGTACTTC.

The chain combines TRBV7-6 with TRBJ2-7, with TRBD1 identical over 10 bases. The CDR3 contains 15 residues. The trim removed 2 bases at V and 5 bases at J, leaving 6 bases unmatched. The V gene's germline CDR1 is SGHVS and CDR2 FNYEAQ. CDR3 sequence (DNA): TGTGCCAGCAGCTTAATGAGACAGGGGGCGAACGAGCAGTACTTC. This codes for CASSLMRQGANEQYF.

J is TRBJ2-7 and V is TRBV5-4; D is possibly TRBD1 (5 bases). Deletions cut 3 bases from V and 6 bases from J, with 10 bases between. Germline assignment: CDR1 SGHNT and CDR2 YYREEE (reference sequence). The CDR3 consists of 12 residues. The CDR3 is CASSWGQGEQYF. For the CDR3, the DNA is TGTGCCAGCAGCTGGGGCCAGGGCGAGCAGTACTTC.

This clone was seen only once. The genes are TRBV16 and TRBJ1-1; the D gene is possibly TRBD1 (5 bases). The V end was cut by 2 bases, the J end by 5 bases, with 9 bases between. This CDR3 spans 13 amino acids. Germline V gene lookup returns CDR1 KGHSY and CDR2 FQNENV. CDR3 sequence reads: CASSQLQGTEAFF. The DNA for the CDR3 is TGTGCCAGCAGCCAACTGCAGGGAACTGAAGCTTTCTTT. Combining the CDR3 with reference TRBV16 and TRBJ1-1 gives the whole variable domain GEEVAQTPKHLVRGEGQKAKLYCAPIKGHSYVFWYQQVLKNEFKFLISFQNENVFDETGMPKERFSAKCLPNSPCSLEIQATKLEDSAVYFCASSQLQGTEAFFGQGTRLTVV.

This rearrangement joins TRBV4-1 to TRBJ2-7; 15 bases map to TRBD2. The V gene end was trimmed by 4 bases and the J gene end by 4 bases; junction bases not matched to a gene: 5. The germline CDR1 and CDR2 sequences are MGHRA and YSYEKL. This CDR3 has 16 residues. The CDR3 here is CASSPQGTSGRYEQYF. CDR3 nucleotide sequence: TGCGCCAGCAGCCCCCAAGGGACTAGCGGGAGGTACGAGCAGTACTTC.

The rearrangement uses TRBV7-9 and TRBJ2-1; possible D gene TRBD1, 5 bases. Germline V CDR1 and CDR2: SEHNR, FQNEAQ (reference sequence). Trimming took 5 bases from V and 8 from J, leaving 10 bases between them. The CDR3 sequence is 12 residues long. The chain's CDR3 is CASSERQYEQFF. The CDR3 DNA sequence: TGTGCCAGCAGCGAACGACAGTATGAGCAGTTCTTC.

This chain connects TRBV2 to TRBJ2-3; 8 bases line up with TRBD2. CDR3 length: 15 amino acids. Germline V gene data show CDR1 as SNHLY and CDR2 as FYNNEI. V gave up 5 bases and J gave up 3 bases; unmatched junction bases: 7. As DNA, the CDR3 is TGTGCCAGCAGTCTACGGACTAGCAGGACAGATACGCAGTATTTT. Encoded protein: CASSLRTSRTDTQYF.

J is TRBJ1-5 and V is TRBV6-1, with D possibly TRBD1 on 6 matching bases. Germline V CDR1 and CDR2: MNHNS, SASEGT. Deletions cut 8 bases from V and 1 base from J, with 12 bases between. The CDR3 has 14 residues. CDR3 protein: CASGGQGSNQPQHF. The CDR3 nucleotides read TGTGCCAGCGGGGGCCAGGGGAGCAATCAGCCCCAGCATTTT.

The rearrangement uses TRBV5-1 and TRBJ2-7, with D unresolved. CDR1 is SGHRS, CDR2 YFSETQ, per germline. V lost 2 bases and J 2 bases, leaving 14 bases between the germline ends. The CDR3 runs to 15 residues. CDR3 sequence: CASSLIPGTAYEQYF. CDR3 DNA: TGCGCCAGCAGCTTAATACCAGGCACAGCCTACGAGCAGTACTTC.

This chain links TRBV6-1 with TRBJ1-1, with a tentative D call TRBD1 (6 bases). Germline V gene sequence: CDR1 MNHNS, CDR2 SASEGT. This CDR3 is 14 amino acids long. V was shortened by 6 bases and J by 0 bases, with 11 bases between the two germline ends. The CDR3 region is CASRRQVMNTEAFF. CDR3 nucleotide sequence: TGTGCCAGCAGAAGACAGGTCATGAACACTGAAGCTTTCTTT.

J is TRBJ1-6 and V is TRBV2; 12 nucleotides agree with TRBD1. The CDR3 has 14 amino acids. The V segment lost 6 bases and the J segment 7 bases; nucleotides outside the gene matches: 1. CDR1 and CDR2 from the germline V gene are SNHLY and FYNNEI. The CDR3 protein is CASSGTGGNSPLHF. The CDR3 DNA is TGTGCCAGCAGCGGGACAGGGGGCAATTCACCCCTCCACTTT.

The chain has TRBV28 and TRBJ2-1, with 7 bases matching TRBD2. Germline trimming cut 5 bases from V and 12 bases from J; bases unmatched to any gene: 10. Germline V gene data show CDR1 as MDHEN and CDR2 as SYDVKM. The CDR3 extends over 13 amino acids. Here the CDR3 reads CASSPRTSRGQFF. The CDR3 DNA follows: TGTGCCAGCAGTCCTCGGACTAGTCGGGGGCAGTTCTTC.

The chain combines TRBV5-4 with TRBJ2-3; 11 bases fit TRBD2. This CDR3 region has 16 residues. The ends lost 3 bases at V and 4 bases at J; junction bases unmatched: 7. CDR1 is SGHNT and CDR2 is YYREEE in the germline V gene (reference sequence). CDR3 in amino acids: CASSSLAGGQADTQYF. The CDR3 DNA reads as TGTGCCAGCAGCTCCTTAGCGGGAGGGCAGGCAGATACGCAGTATTTT.

This clone appeared a few times. This chain connects TRBV4-2 to TRBJ2-1; 14 bases map to TRBD2. J lost 7 bases, V lost 5 bases, and 10 bases had no gene match. Germline V gene sequence: CDR1 LGHNA, CDR2 YNFKEQ. This CDR3 is 17 amino acids long. This CDR3 reads CASSSLTSGRARNEQFF. Written as DNA, the CDR3 is TGTGCCAGCAGCTCGTTGACTAGCGGGAGGGCTAGGAATGAGCAGTTCTTC.

As to this clone: The junction departs from the called germline gene at one end, perhaps through a read error. The J gene is TRBJ2-3, the V gene TRBV7-9; 8 bases match TRBD2. The germline gives CDR1 SEHNR, CDR2 FQNEAQ (reference sequence). CDR3 size: 17 residues. DNA for the CDR3: TGTTCCAGCAGCTCACAAGTCGAGCGGGGGCCGCGGGCTACGCAGTATTTT. This encodes CSSSSQVERGPRATQYF.

The J gene is TRBJ1-1, the V gene TRBV2; TRBD1 matches at 10 bases. J lost 7 bases, V lost 4 bases, and 0 bases had no gene match. Per germline, CDR1 SNHLY and CDR2 FYNNEI. The CDR3 totals 12 residues. The CDR3 is CASSGDRGEAFF. As DNA, the CDR3 is TGTGCCAGCAGTGGGGACAGGGGTGAAGCTTTCTTT.

The rearrangement uses TRBV30 and TRBJ2-1; perhaps TRBD1 as D (5 bases). The CDR3 is made up of 12 amino acids. Trimming left V 5 bases short and J 0 bases short, with 5 bases between. The germline V gene has CDR1 GTSNPN and CDR2 SVGIG (reference sequence). The CDR3 sequence: CAWDSSYNEQFF. CDR3 DNA: TGTGCCTGGGACAGCTCCTACAATGAGCAGTTCTTC.

The V gene is TRBV30, the J gene TRBJ2-1, with TRBD1 identical over 10 bases. The V segment lost 2 bases and the J segment 9 bases; nucleotides outside the gene matches: 7. The CDR3 sequence is 14 residues long. CDR1 and CDR2 (germline): GTSNPN, SVGIG (reference sequence). CDR3 in amino acids: CAWSKGQGMGEQFF. The CDR3, as DNA: TGTGCCTGGAGTAAGGGACAGGGGATGGGTGAGCAGTTCTTC.

The V gene is TRBV28, the J gene TRBJ1-2, with no clear D. Between the trimmed V and J ends, which lost 6 bases and 3 bases, there was a span of 5 bases. Germline V lookup: CDR1 MDHEN, CDR2 SYDVKM. The CDR3 length is 11 residues. CDR3 region: CASRQHYGYTF. The CDR3 DNA follows: TGTGCCAGCAGACAGCACTATGGCTACACCTTC.

The J gene is TRBJ1-3, the V gene TRBV10-2; a possible D gene is TRBD1 (5 bases). V lost 2 bases and J 2 bases, leaving 7 bases between the germline ends. Germline CDR1 WSHSY, CDR2 SAAADI. This CDR3 comprises 14 residues. In DNA, the CDR3 is TGCGCCAGCAGTGAGCAGGGAACTGGAAACACCATATATTTT. It translates to CASSEQGTGNTIYF.

Points on this clone: Other DNA sequences of this sample code for an identical CDR3. This chain joins TRBV27 and TRBJ2-7; D gene ambiguous. Trimming took 0 bases from V and 2 from J, leaving 5 bases between them. Germline V gene lookup returns CDR1 MNHEY and CDR2 SMNVEV (reference sequence). This CDR3 spans 13 amino acids. This CDR3 is CASSLSGPYEQYF. In DNA form, the CDR3 reads TGTGCCAGCAGTTTATCTGGCCCCTACGAGCAGTACTTC.

The V gene is TRBV12-5, the J gene TRBJ2-2, with 7 bases fitting TRBD2. CDR1 and CDR2 (germline): LGHNT, FRNRAP. The CDR3 runs 14 residues. J gave up 6 bases and V 1 base, and 2 bases lay outside the gene matches. CDR3: CASGLGTSPGELFF. CDR3 nucleotide sequence: TGTGCTAGTGGTTTGGGGACTAGTCCCGGGGAGCTGTTTTTT.

The V call is TRBV28, the J call TRBJ2-2; D possibly corresponds to TRBD1 (6 bases). This CDR3 is 15 amino acids long. Trimming pared 3 bases from V and 5 bases from J, leaving 13 bases between. CDR1 is MDHEN and CDR2 is SYDVKM in the germline V gene. In DNA form, the CDR3 reads TGTGCCAGCAGTTTCAGAACAGGGATGACCGGGGAGCTGTTTTTT. This sequence encodes CASSFRTGMTGELFF. The whole variable domain, filled in from reference TRBV28 and TRBJ2-2, reads DVKVTQSSRYLVKRTGEKVFLECVQDMDHENMFWYRQDPGLGLRLIYFSYDVKMKEKGDIPEGYSVSREKKERFSLILESASTNQTSMYLCASSFRTGMTGELFFGEGSRLTVL.